These T cell receptor beta chains were read from a single sample in a study of cytomegalovirus exposure and HLA in healthy donors. The protocol was immunoSEQ multiplex PCR, while the TCRdb copy is restricted to in-frame clones and leaves out a portion. Of about 120,000 clones listed, 75% to 90% are singletons. The sequencing input was PBMCs. The receptors were gathered from a female donor in good health and CMV-seropositive. Each CDR3 is given with its conserved first and last residue. The D gene is left open where the match is weak. Clone size, where shown, is once, few, many, or a class for clones that have expanded.

>TRBV28|TRBJ2-7|NA|NA
CASSLLRARPYEQYF
TGTGCCAGCAGTTTATTACGAGCTAGACCCTACGAGCAGTACTTC
>TRBV28|TRBJ1-6|TRBD1|once
CASSSTGTGNSPLHF
TGTGCCAGCAGTTCAACCGGGACAGGGAATTCACCCCTCCACTTT
>TRBV30|TRBJ2-7|TRBD2|NA
CAWTSGGANEQYF
TGTGCCTGGACCAGCGGGGGGGCCAACGAGCAGTACTTC
>TRBV2|TRBJ1-6|TRBD1|once
CASSGQGVSPLHF
TGTGCCAGCAGTGGTCAGGGGGTTTCACCCCTCCACTTT
>TRBV27|TRBJ1-5|NA|NA
CASSLNGQGTQPQHF
TGTGCCAGCAGTTTAAACGGCCAGGGAACTCAGCCCCAGCATTTT
>TRBV5-4|TRBJ2-1|NA|NA
CASSLGFYSYNEQFF
TGTGCCAGCAGCTTGGGCTTCTACTCCTACAATGAGCAGTTCTTC
>TRBV5-6|TRBJ2-7|TRBD1|NA
CASSSWTGGAYEQYF
TGTGCCAGCAGCTCTTGGACAGGGGGAGCCTACGAGCAGTACTTC
>TRBV7-9|TRBJ1-2|NA|NA
CASSPVGYNYGYTF
TGTGCCAGCAGCCCCGTCGGGTATAACTATGGCTACACCTTC
>TRBV9|TRBJ2-7|NA|NA
CASSAQGKGVHEQYF
TGTGCCAGCAGTGCCCAGGGCAAGGGGGTCCACGAGCAGTACTTC
>TRBV6-6|TRBJ2-7|NA|NA
CASSYSTGYEQYF
TGTGCCAGCAGTTACTCGACTGGTTACGAGCAGTACTTC
>TRBV5-1|TRBJ1-3|TRBD1|once
CASSLQGAEAGNTIYF
TGCGCCAGCAGCTTGCAGGGGGCAGAGGCTGGAAACACCATATATTTT
>TRBV30|TRBJ2-7|NA|once
CAWSRDRIDEQYF
TGTGCCTGGAGTCGAGACAGGATCGACGAGCAGTACTTC
>TRBV6-6|TRBJ2-3|NA|NA
CASSWGSTDTQYF
TGTGCCAGCAGCTGGGGCAGCACAGATACGCAGTATTTT
>TRBV18|TRBJ1-4|NA|NA
CASSPPMTAPEKLFF
TGTGCCAGCTCACCACCGATGACAGCCCCTGAAAAACTGTTTTTT
>TRBV5-1|TRBJ2-7|NA|NA
CASSPPGGGEQYF
TGCGCCAGCAGCCCCCCTGGGGGAGGCGAGCAGTACTTC
>TRBV19|TRBJ1-2|TRBD1|NA
CASSPGTGTYGYTF
TGTGCCAGTAGTCCGGGGACAGGGACTTATGGCTACACCTTC
>TRBV2|TRBJ1-2|TRBD1|NA
CASRAGGATGYTF
TGTGCCAGCAGGGCAGGGGGCGCGACTGGCTACACCTTC
>TRBV27|TRBJ2-7|NA|NA
CASSLALSYEQYF
TGTGCCAGCAGTTTAGCGCTTTCCTACGAGCAGTACTTC
>TRBV11-1|TRBJ2-5|NA|NA
CASSADRAGKTQYF
TGTGCCAGCAGCGCTGACAGGGCGGGAAAGACCCAGTACTTC
>TRBV11-2|TRBJ1-1|NA|few
CASSLVGQSEAFF
TGTGCCAGCAGCTTAGTCGGACAGAGTGAAGCTTTCTTT
>TRBV12-5|TRBJ2-2|TRBD2|NA
CASALIAGGLGGELFF
TGTGCTAGTGCCCTTATAGCGGGGGGGCTTGGCGGGGAGCTGTTTTTT
>TRBV7-8|TRBJ1-2|TRBD1|NA
CASSSGTGAGYTF
TGTGCCAGCAGCTCCGGGACAGGGGCCGGCTACACCTTC
>TRBV19|TRBJ1-5|TRBD1|NA
CASSISPGGKPQHF
TGTGCCAGTAGTATAAGTCCAGGGGGCAAGCCCCAGCATTTT
>TRBV6-1|TRBJ2-1|TRBD1|once
CAAGQGIGEQFF
TGTGCCGCCGGACAGGGGATAGGTGAGCAGTTCTTC
>TRBV6-6|TRBJ1-1|NA|few
CASSPSEVPYPVEAFF
TGTGCCAGCAGCCCCTCGGAGGTCCCCTATCCCGTCGAAGCTTTCTTT